The clone carrying this T cell receptor (beta chain) occurred a few times. Its antigen is unknown. Looked up from germline, CDR1 is LGHNA and CDR2 is YNFKEQ. The CDR3 consists of 14 residues. The ends lost 1 base at V and 7 bases at J; junction bases unmatched: 3. Method: immunoSEQ multiplex PCR; TCRdb's copy keeps in-frame clones and lacks some. The sample contains 70,000 to 75,000 clones, 80% of which appear only once. The sample originates from a study of T cell responses to AZD1222 COVID-19 vaccine. Whole-study results and caveats: Spike was spanned by vaccine-associated CD4 TCRs, with dominance at 160-218 and 743-854.

The receptor was derived from an adult who received the AZD1222 COVID-19 vaccine. This chain joins TRBV4-2 and TRBJ1-5; 8 bases match TRBD1. The input for sequencing was peripheral blood, taken 28 days after the second AZD1222 dose. CDR3 amino acids: CASSQVQGAQPQHF. CDR3 nucleotide sequence: TGTGCCAGCAGCCAAGTTCAGGGGGCCCAGCCCCAGCATTTT.